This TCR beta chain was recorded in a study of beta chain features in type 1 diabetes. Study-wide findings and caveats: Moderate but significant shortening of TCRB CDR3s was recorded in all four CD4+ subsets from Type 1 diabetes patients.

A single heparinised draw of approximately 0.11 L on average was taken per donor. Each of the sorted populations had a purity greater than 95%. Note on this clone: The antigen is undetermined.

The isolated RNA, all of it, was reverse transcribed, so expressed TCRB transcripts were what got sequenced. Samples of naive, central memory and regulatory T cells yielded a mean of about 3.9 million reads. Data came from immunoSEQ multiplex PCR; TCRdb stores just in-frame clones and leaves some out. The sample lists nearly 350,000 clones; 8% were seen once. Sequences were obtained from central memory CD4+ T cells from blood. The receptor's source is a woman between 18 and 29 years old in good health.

DNA of the CDR3: TGTGCCAGCAGTCCCAGATACGAGCAGTACTTC. It codes for CASSPRYEQYF. The V gene is TRBV28, the J gene TRBJ2-7; D uncertain. The CDR3 is made up of 11 amino acids. V gave up 5 bases and J gave up 4 bases, with 6 bases separating them. CDR1 and CDR2 (germline): MDHEN, SYDVKM.